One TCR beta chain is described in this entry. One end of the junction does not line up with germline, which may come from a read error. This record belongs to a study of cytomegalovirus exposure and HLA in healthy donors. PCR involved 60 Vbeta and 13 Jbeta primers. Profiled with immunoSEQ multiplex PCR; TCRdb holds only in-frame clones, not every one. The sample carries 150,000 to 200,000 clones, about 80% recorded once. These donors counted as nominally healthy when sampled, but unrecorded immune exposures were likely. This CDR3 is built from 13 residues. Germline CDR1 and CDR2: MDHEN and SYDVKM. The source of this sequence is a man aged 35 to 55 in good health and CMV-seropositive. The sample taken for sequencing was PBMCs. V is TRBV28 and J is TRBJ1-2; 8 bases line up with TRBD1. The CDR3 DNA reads TGTGCCAGTAGTTTGCAGGGGGCGCTGGGCTACACCTTC. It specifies CASSLQGALGYTF.